This note documents a single T cell receptor beta chain sequence. The source of the sample is a study of OX40 agonist ivuxolimab in advanced cancers. Sequencing was performed with immunoSEQ multiplex PCR; in TCRdb, only in-frame clones are kept and a portion is missing. The data show 50,000 to 80,000 clones, with around four fifths seen just once and approximately 2% held by the top ten. CDR3 length equals 13 residues. Germline loops: CDR1 SGHRS, CDR2 YFSETQ. V lost 5 bases and J 3 bases, leaving 11 bases between the germline ends. The TCR comes from an adult with an advanced solid tumor such as melanoma, head and neck, liver or kidney cancer. Sequencing used CD4+ or CD8+ T cells sorted from blood, obtained in a trial of the OX40 agonist ivuxolimab. J is TRBJ1-1 and V is TRBV5-1; possible D gene TRBD1, 5 bases. CDR3 region: CASRSREDTEAFF. The CDR3 coding sequence is TGCGCCAGCAGGTCCAGGGAGGACACTGAAGCTTTCTTT.